One and the same sample provided the 8 T cell receptor delta chains below, sequenced in a study of γδ T cells in repeated Plasmodium falciparum infection. Gammadelta T cells were flow-sorted from PBMC into Vgamma9/Vdelta2+ and Vdelta2-negative populations for bulk analysis. TCRdb repeated clone calling on the multiplex PCR reads with CATT. The sample has roughly 93,000 delta-chain clones, more than 1.4% seen once. Sequenced sample: gamma-delta T cells from blood. The receptors derive from a pool of human donors (malaria-infected and uninfected, not separated).

This clone was observed at least ten times. One junction end does not reproduce the germline sequence, and a read error may be involved. The same CDR3 also results from other DNA sequences found in this sample. The rearrangement joins TRDV1 to TRDJ1; 10 nucleotides match TRDD3. From germline, CDR1 is TSWWSYY and CDR2 QGS. The length of the CDR3 is 21 residues. The CDR3 sequence: CALGERSYFGGLGDGPDKLIF. Here the CDR3 DNA reads TGTGCTCTTGGGGAACGCTCCTACTTTGGGGGACTGGGGGATGGCCCCGATAAACTAATCTTT.

As regards this clone: TCRdb pairs this DNA with a much larger clone's protein that differs at residue 9, likely a read error; the protein shown was translated from the DNA. The V gene is TRDV2, the J gene TRDJ3; 10 bases fit TRDD3. TCRdb lists no J gene, so it was determined here by aligning the DNA to germline. V dropped 3 bases and J dropped 7; count of bases not matched to a gene: 5. This CDR3 has 16 amino acids. Germline lookup yields CDR1 GEAIGNYY and CDR2 EKD. CDR3 DNA: TGTGCCTGTGACGTACTGGGGGATTGTGACACCCGACAGATGTTTTTC. As protein: CACDVLGDCDTRQMFF.

This clone was detected ten times or more. At one end the junction does not follow the germline gene, possibly because of a read error. In the same sample, other DNA sequences code for this CDR3. The chain employs TRDV1 and TRDJ1; TRDD3 agrees at 10 bases. Germline assignment: CDR1 TSWWSYY and CDR2 QGS. There are 17 residues in the CDR3. CDR3 in amino acids: CALATLLRGIRSDKLIF. The CDR3 nucleotides are TGTGCTCTTGCGACTCTCCTACGGGGGATACGATCCGATAAGCTCATCTTT.

This clone was found a few times. A far larger clone is off by one base, so a read error is likely. This CDR3 is also generated by other DNA sequences in the sample. The chain uses TRDV1 and TRDJ2, with 7 bases fitting TRDD3. Germline matching of the DNA provided the J gene here, since TCRdb leaves it blank. The CDR3 totals 23 residues. The germline CDR1 and CDR2 sequences are TSWWSYY and QGS. The CDR3 here is CALGERYLGFRLRIRSLTAQLFF. In nucleotides, the CDR3 is TGCGCTCTTGGGGAAAGGTACTTAGGTTTTCGCCTTCGGATACGATCCTTGACAGCACAACTCTTCTTT.

Note on this clone: The protein in TCRdb stems from a much larger clone and differs at residue 5 from this DNA's translation, likely a read error; here the protein is translated from the DNA. The chain couples TRDV2 to TRDJ1; possibly TRDD3 for D (5 bases). The J gene, left out of TCRdb, was set here by checking the DNA against germline. The length of the CDR3 is 18 residues. Germline assignment: CDR1 GEAIGNYY and CDR2 EKD. V was shortened by 3 bases and J by 0 bases, with 22 bases between the two germline ends. The CDR3 sequence: CACDAVEGKRLYTDKLIF. CDR3 nucleotide sequence: TGTGCCTGTGACGCGGTTGAGGGGAAACGCCTTTACACCGATAAACTCATCTTT.

As for this clone: The mismatch at residue 13 between this DNA's translation and the TCRdb protein of a much larger clone likely reflects a read error; the protein shown is translated from the DNA. The chain recombines TRDV2 with TRDJ3, with TRDD3 identical over 8 bases. The J gene was missing in TCRdb and was found by matching the end of the DNA to germline. V trimming: 0 bases; J trimming: 3 bases; junction bases outside the gene matches: 18. The CDR3 consists of 22 residues. The germline gives CDR1 GEAIGNYY, CDR2 EKD. The CDR3 is CACDTVSLGETNRVWDTRQMFF. The DNA for the CDR3 is TGTGCCTGTGACACCGTGTCCCTGGGGGAGACAAACAGGGTCTGGGACACCCGACAGATGTTTTTC.

A note on this clone: TCRdb pairs this DNA with a much larger clone's protein that differs at residue 8, likely a read error; the protein shown was translated from the DNA. The chain uses TRDV2 and TRDJ3, with 7 bases lining up with TRDD3. The J gene, missing from TCRdb, was assigned here through DNA to germline matching. The ends lost 3 bases at V and 0 bases at J; junction bases unmatched: 10. The CDR3 covers 19 residues. Germline V CDR1 and CDR2: GEAIGNYY, EKD. Here the CDR3 reads CACDLLGTEGSWDTRQMFF. CDR3 DNA sequence: TGTGCCTGTGACCTACTGGGGACCGAGGGCTCCTGGGACACCCGACAGATGTTTTTC.

Comment on this clone: TCRdb records a much larger clone's protein for this DNA, with a difference at residue 14 that likely arises from a read error; the protein given is the translation of the DNA. This sequence joins TRDV2 and TRDJ2; 11 bases fit TRDD3. The J gene was missing in TCRdb and was found by matching the end of the DNA to germline. CDR1 and CDR2 from the germline V gene are GEAIGNYY and EKD. CDR3 size: 17 residues. CDR3 in amino acids: CACDTEWGIRETARLFF. CDR3 nucleotide sequence: TGTGCCTGTGACACGGAGTGGGGGATACGGGAGACAGCACGACTCTTCTTT.